Below are 30 T cell receptor beta chains sequenced from a single sample in a study of control samples from healthy donors and cancer patients. The method was immunoSEQ multiplex PCR; TCRdb's version includes in-frame clones alone and lacks a portion of them. The sample has tens of thousands of clones, around 90% seen once. The sequencing sample was made of PBMCs. The receptors originated from a woman between 35 and 50 years old with head and neck cancer.

The chain links TRBV12-3 or TRBV12-4 to TRBJ2-4; a weak D match, TRBD1 (6 bases). Trimming stripped 3 bases from V and 7 bases from J, with 7 bases between. This CDR3 has 12 amino acids. The CDR3 here is CASSFQGNIQYF. In nucleotides, the CDR3 is TGTGCCAGCAGTTTTCAGGGGAACATTCAGTACTTC.

The chain is built from TRBV12-5 and TRBJ2-3; D is tentatively TRBD1 or TRBD2 (6 bases each). V lost 5 bases to trimming and J lost 1 base, with 13 bases between them. The CDR3 has 15 residues. Germline V gene lookup returns CDR1 LGHNT and CDR2 FRNRAP. CDR3 nucleotide sequence: TGTGCTAGTGGTCCAGGGGAGGTGGGCACAGATACGCAGTATTTT. Encoded protein: CASGPGEVGTDTQYF.

The J gene is TRBJ2-7, the V gene TRBV29-1; the D is unclear. This CDR3 comprises 11 residues. V lost 6 bases and J lost 9, with 15 bases in between. Germline V CDR1 and CDR2: SQVTM, ANQGSEA. The CDR3 DNA reads as TGCAGCGTGAAGTTAGGATGGGGGCAGTACTTC. It translates to CSVKLGWGQYF.

The V gene is TRBV19, the J gene TRBJ2-7; 7 bases line up with TRBD2. Trimming took 8 bases from V and 2 from J; bases not matched to a gene: 12. Germline CDR1 LNHDA, CDR2 SQIVND (reference sequence). The CDR3 covers 15 residues. The CDR3 sequence: CASSIARGLTYEQYF. CDR3 bases: TGTGCCAGTTCCATAGCCCGGGGACTAACCTACGAGCAGTACTTC.

V gene TRBV20-1 combines with J gene TRBJ2-1; D unclear. The V gene's germline CDR1 is DFQATT and CDR2 SNEGSKA (reference sequence). The CDR3 consists of 11 residues. With 0 bases removed from V and 8 bases from J, the gap between germline ends came to 5 bases. The CDR3 region is CSARDLDEQFF. The CDR3 DNA sequence: TGCAGTGCTAGAGATCTCGATGAGCAGTTCTTC.

The chain is built from TRBV28 and TRBJ2-7; D gene ambiguous. Germline CDR1 MDHEN, CDR2 SYDVKM. CDR3 size: 13 residues. Between the trimmed V and J ends, which lost 6 bases and 2 bases, there was a span of 11 bases. Written as DNA, the CDR3 is TGTGCCAGCAGCCAAGTAAGCCCCTACGAGCAGTACTTC. It codes for CASSQVSPYEQYF.

This sequence joins TRBV10-3 and TRBJ1-4; the match to TRBD1 covers 7 bases. The germline V gene has CDR1 ENHRY and CDR2 SYGVKD. Germline trimming cut 6 bases from V and 5 bases from J; bases unmatched to any gene: 0. This CDR3 contains 12 residues. The CDR3 spells CAIRGQNEKLFF. CDR3 DNA: TGTGCCATCAGGGGACAGAATGAAAAACTGTTTTTT.

This chain joins TRBV5-1 and TRBJ2-2; D is ambiguous. The CDR3 covers 15 residues. Trimming pared 0 bases from V and 4 bases from J, leaving 10 bases between. CDR1 and CDR2 (germline): SGHRS, YFSETQ. CDR3 DNA: TGCGCCAGCAGCTTGGCCGGCCCAGGCACCGGGGAGCTGTTTTTT. This encodes CASSLAGPGTGELFF. The whole variable domain, remainder taken from reference TRBV5-1 and TRBJ2-2, is KAGVTQTPRYLIKTRGQQVTLSCSPISGHRSVSWYQQTPGQGLQFLFEYFSETQRNKGNFPGRFSGRQFSNSRSEMNVSTLELGDSALYLCASSLAGPGTGELFFGEGSRLTVL.

V and J are TRBV7-8 and TRBJ2-7; TRBD1 matches 8 bases. This CDR3 contains 16 residues. The junction had 15 bases not matched to a gene; V was cut back by 9 bases and J by 2 bases. CDR1 is SGHVS, CDR2 FQNEAQ, per germline. The CDR3 is CASSGRVIRGPYEQYF. The CDR3 coding sequence is TGTGCCAGTTCGGGCCGGGTCATCAGGGGGCCCTACGAGCAGTACTTC.

J is TRBJ2-2 and V is TRBV19; 10 positions match TRBD1. J was trimmed by 7 bases and V by 5 bases; bases with no gene match: 7. The CDR3 length is 15 residues. Germline lookup yields CDR1 LNHDA and CDR2 SQIVND (reference sequence). The CDR3 loop is CASSLRQGASGELFF. The CDR3 DNA reads TGTGCCAGTAGTCTCCGACAGGGGGCGAGCGGGGAGCTGTTTTTT.

V gene TRBV5-8 combines with J gene TRBJ2-5, with 9 bases identical to TRBD1. CDR1 is SGHTS, CDR2 YDEGEE, per germline. The CDR3 consists of 16 residues. Trimming took 4 bases from V and 0 from J; bases not matched to a gene: 7. The CDR3 sequence is CASSPGTGNYQETQYF. The CDR3 DNA reads TGTGCCAGCAGCCCAGGGACAGGGAATTACCAAGAGACCCAGTACTTC.

The rearrangement uses TRBV5-1 and TRBJ1-1; possible D gene TRBD1, 5 bases. CDR1 is SGHRS, CDR2 YFSETQ, per germline. Trimming cost V 4 bases and J 4 bases, with 14 bases left between them. The CDR3 loop spans 14 amino acids. In DNA, the CDR3 is TGCGCCAGCAGCCCGGAGGCAGGGAGCACTGAAGCTTTCTTT. It is translated as CASSPEAGSTEAFF.

The chain uses TRBV7-6 and TRBJ2-1; 10 bases match TRBD2. Germline values: CDR1 SGHVS, CDR2 FNYEAQ. This CDR3 comprises 17 residues. Trimming at V came to 1 base and at J to 6 bases, leaving 9 bases not matched to a gene. CDR3 sequence (DNA): TGTGCCAGCAGCTTAGGCAGGGGACTAGCGACATCCAATGAGCAGTTCTTC. Its protein is CASSLGRGLATSNEQFF.

The chain carries TRBV5-5 and TRBJ2-1, with TRBD2 identical over 8 bases. Germline lookup yields CDR1 SGHKS and CDR2 YYEKEE (reference sequence). Losses at the gene ends were 4 bases for V and 5 bases for J; bases not matched to a gene: 8. The length of the CDR3 is 15 residues. CDR3 region: CASSIQREQHNEQFF. The CDR3 DNA is TGTGCCAGCAGCATCCAGCGGGAGCAACACAATGAGCAGTTCTTC.

The V call is TRBV19, the J call TRBJ2-2; the match to TRBD2 covers 13 bases. V lost 3 bases to trimming and J lost 3 bases; unmatched junction nucleotides: 10. Germline loops: CDR1 LNHDA, CDR2 SQIVND (reference sequence). This CDR3 has 19 residues. CDR3 region: CASSIFMTTSGGHTGELFF. CDR3 in DNA: TGTGCCAGTAGTATTTTCATGACGACTAGCGGGGGGCACACCGGGGAGCTGTTTTTT.

V gene TRBV19 combines with J gene TRBJ2-7, with D perhaps matching TRBD1 (6 bases). The CDR3 has 12 amino acids. Germline CDR1 and CDR2: LNHDA and SQIVND (reference sequence). V was clipped by 8 bases and J by 5 bases, with 13 bases between them. This CDR3 reads CASRTGPDEQYF. CDR3 sequence (DNA): TGTGCCAGTCGTACAGGGCCCGACGAGCAGTACTTC. Full variable domain (outside the CDR3, taken from reference TRBV19 and TRBJ2-7): DGGITQSPKYLFRKEGQNVTLSCEQNLNHDAMYWYRQDPGQGLRLIYYSQIVNDFQKGDIAEGYSVSREKKESFPLTVTSAQKNPTAFYLCASRTGPDEQYFGPGTRLTVT.

The V call is TRBV19, the J call TRBJ1-6; no definite D call. The CDR3 is 14 amino acids. V was trimmed by 7 bases and J by 0 bases, leaving 7 bases between them. Germline V lookup: CDR1 LNHDA, CDR2 SQIVND (reference sequence). The CDR3 nucleotides are TGTGCCAGTACAACCAGCTCCTATAATTCACCCCTCCACTTT. It encodes CASTTSSYNSPLHF.

The rearrangement joins TRBV3-1 (or the pseudogene TRBV3-2) to TRBJ1-6; the D gene is possibly TRBD1 (5 bases). The CDR3 has 15 amino acids. Trimming took 3 bases from V and 6 from J, leaving 12 bases between them. Germline loops: CDR1 LGHDT, CDR2 YNNKEL (reference sequence). The DNA of the CDR3 is TGTGCCAGCAGCCATAGGGGCCAGCGTAATTCACCCCTCCACTTT. Translated: CASSHRGQRNSPLHF.

Here the CDR3 DNA reads TGTGCCAGCAGTTTAGGGACGGGGACGGAACGTGGCTACACCTTC. It translates to CASSLGTGTERGYTF. The chain joins TRBV27 to TRBJ1-2, with D perhaps TRBD1 (5 bases). Germline V gives CDR1 MNHEY, CDR2 SMNVEV (reference sequence). Trimming shortened V by 2 bases and J by 7 bases, and 17 bases separated the two germline ends. This CDR3 spans 15 amino acids.

The chain carries TRBV28 and TRBJ2-7; TRBD2 aligns across 13 bases. This CDR3 comprises 15 residues. Germline V CDR1 and CDR2: MDHEN, SYDVKM. Trimming took 5 bases from V and 3 from J; bases not matched to a gene: 4. The CDR3 DNA reads as TGTGCCAGCAGTGGGAGGACTAGCGGGAGCTACGAGCAGTACTTC. Its translation is CASSGRTSGSYEQYF.

J is TRBJ2-7 and V is TRBV21-1; the table's D call of TRBD1 was not tested on the DNA. TRBV21-1 is labeled a pseudogene. This CDR3 contains 13 residues. The CDR3 DNA reads TGTGCCAAGGGACAGGGTGTCTTCTACGAGCAGTACTTC. Translating it yields CAKGQGVFYEQYF.

The V gene is TRBV10-3, the J gene TRBJ2-2, with 7 bases lining up with TRBD2. CDR3 length: 17 amino acids. Per germline, CDR1 ENHRY and CDR2 SYGVKD. V dropped 3 bases and J dropped 5; count of bases not matched to a gene: 12. This CDR3 reads CAISDGGEYQVTGELFF. In DNA form, the CDR3 reads TGTGCCATCAGTGATGGGGGGGAATACCAAGTGACCGGGGAGCTGTTTTTT.

The chain links TRBV7-3 to TRBJ1-1; possible D gene TRBD1, 5 bases. V gave up 6 bases and J gave up 9 bases, with 14 bases separating them. CDR3 length: 12 residues. Germline lookup yields CDR1 SGHTA and CDR2 FQGTGA. The CDR3 here is CASRGVGTQAFF. Written as DNA, the CDR3 is TGTGCCAGCAGGGGGGTAGGGACGCAAGCTTTCTTT.

The genes are TRBV11-1 and TRBJ2-1, with 8 bases that match TRBD2. Germline-derived CDR1 and CDR2 are SGHAT and FQDESV (reference sequence). Trimming cost V 5 bases and J 4 bases; bases outside gene matches: 10. The CDR3 covers 16 residues. The CDR3 DNA sequence: TGTGCCAGCAGCCCCATGGTCAGCGGGGGTTACAATGAGCAGTTCTTC. Its translation: CASSPMVSGGYNEQFF.

The rearrangement links TRBV5-6 to TRBJ1-1; D is unclear. Trimming cost V 0 bases and J 0 bases, with 6 bases left between them. The CDR3 covers 14 residues. The germline CDR1 and CDR2 sequences are SGHDT and YYEEEE. CDR3: CASSLVGMNTEAFF. CDR3 sequence (DNA): TGTGCCAGCAGCTTGGTGGGCATGAACACTGAAGCTTTCTTT.

The chain links TRBV2 to TRBJ2-3; 10 nucleotides align to TRBD1. The CDR3 consists of 14 residues. Looked up from germline, CDR1 is SNHLY and CDR2 is FYNNEI. V trimming: 11 bases; J trimming: 4 bases; junction bases outside the gene matches: 9. The CDR3 region has the DNA TGTGCCGGCCACCCGGACAGGGGGTCAGATACGCAGTATTTT. Amino acid sequence: CAGHPDRGSDTQYF. Based on the CDR3 plus reference TRBV2 and TRBJ2-3, the full variable domain is EPEVTQTPSHQVTQMGQEVILRCVPISNHLYFYWYRQILGQKVEFLVSFYNNEISEKSEIFDDQFSVERPDGSNFTLKIRSTKLEDSAMYFCAGHPDRGSDTQYFGPGTRLTVL.

The chain's CDR3 is CASSQVPARKYEQYF. The CDR3 DNA reads TGCGCCAGCAGTCAGGTCCCAGCACGAAAGTACGAGCAGTACTTC. The chain links TRBV23-1 to TRBJ2-7, with D uncertain. TRBV23-1 is known as an ORF, though its function is uncertain. This CDR3 spans 15 amino acids. Trimming took off 3 bases at V and 4 bases at J, with 16 bases between the two ends.

The chain employs TRBV30 and TRBJ2-5; D gene unclear. V shed 3 bases and J shed 7 bases, with 15 bases lying between them. Germline lookup yields CDR1 GTSNPN and CDR2 SVGIG (reference sequence). The CDR3 consists of 13 residues. Here the CDR3 reads CAWRGQAEGTQYF. For the CDR3, the DNA is TGTGCCTGGAGAGGTCAGGCTGAAGGGACCCAGTACTTC.

The chain combines TRBV11-2 with TRBJ2-3, with D uncertain. Trimming removed 3 bases from V and 2 bases from J, with 15 bases in between. This CDR3 region has 16 residues. The germline CDR1 and CDR2 sequences are SGHAT and FQNNGV. DNA for the CDR3: TGTGCCAGCAGCTTTAGGCCCCAGCTGGTCACAGATACGCAGTATTTT. This translates into CASSFRPQLVTDTQYF.

The CDR3: CASSLSSSEKLFF. CDR3 DNA: TGCGCCAGCAGCTTGTCCAGCAGTGAAAAACTGTTTTTT. The rearrangement joins TRBV5-1 to TRBJ1-4, with unresolved D. V shed 1 base and J shed 7 bases, with 8 bases lying between them. Looked up from germline, CDR1 is SGHRS and CDR2 is YFSETQ. CDR3 size: 13 residues. The whole variable domain, remainder taken from reference TRBV5-1 and TRBJ1-4, is KAGVTQTPRYLIKTRGQQVTLSCSPISGHRSVSWYQQTPGQGLQFLFEYFSETQRNKGNFPGRFSGRQFSNSRSEMNVSTLELGDSALYLCASSLSSSEKLFFGSGTQLSVL.